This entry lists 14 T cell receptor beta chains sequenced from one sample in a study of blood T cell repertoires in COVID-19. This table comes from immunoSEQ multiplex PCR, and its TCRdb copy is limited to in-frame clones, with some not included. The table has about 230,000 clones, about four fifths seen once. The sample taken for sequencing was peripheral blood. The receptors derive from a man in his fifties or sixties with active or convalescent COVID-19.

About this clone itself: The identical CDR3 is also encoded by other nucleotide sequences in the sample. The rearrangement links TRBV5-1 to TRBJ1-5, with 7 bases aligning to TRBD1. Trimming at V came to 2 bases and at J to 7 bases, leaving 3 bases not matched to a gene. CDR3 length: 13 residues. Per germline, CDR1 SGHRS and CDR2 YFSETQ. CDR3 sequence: CASSLTGVQPQHF. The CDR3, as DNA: TGCGCCAGCAGCTTAACAGGGGTACAGCCCCAGCATTTT.

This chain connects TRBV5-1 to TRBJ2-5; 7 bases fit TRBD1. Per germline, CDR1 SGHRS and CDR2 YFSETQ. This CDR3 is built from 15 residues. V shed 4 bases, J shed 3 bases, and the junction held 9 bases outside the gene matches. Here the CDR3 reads CASSPGGTAKETQYF. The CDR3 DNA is TGCGCCAGCAGCCCCGGTGGGACAGCGAAAGAGACCCAGTACTTC.

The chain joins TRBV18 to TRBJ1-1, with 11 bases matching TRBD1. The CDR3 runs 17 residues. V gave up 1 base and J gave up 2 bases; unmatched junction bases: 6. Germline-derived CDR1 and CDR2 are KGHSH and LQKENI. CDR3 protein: CASSPLNGQGANTEAFF. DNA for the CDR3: TGTGCCAGCTCACCACTCAACGGACAGGGGGCAAACACTGAAGCTTTCTTT. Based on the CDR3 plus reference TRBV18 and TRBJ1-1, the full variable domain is NAGVMQNPRHLVRRRGQEARLRCSPMKGHSHVYWYRQLPEEGLKFMVYLQKENIIDESGMPKERFSAEFPKEGPSILRIQQVVRGDSAAYFCASSPLNGQGANTEAFFGQGTRLTVV.

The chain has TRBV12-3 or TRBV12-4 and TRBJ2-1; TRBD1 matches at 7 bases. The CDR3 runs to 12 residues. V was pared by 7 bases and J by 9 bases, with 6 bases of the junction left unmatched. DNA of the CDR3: TGTGCCAGCATTGAGGGGGCCGGTGAGCAGTTCTTC. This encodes CASIEGAGEQFF.

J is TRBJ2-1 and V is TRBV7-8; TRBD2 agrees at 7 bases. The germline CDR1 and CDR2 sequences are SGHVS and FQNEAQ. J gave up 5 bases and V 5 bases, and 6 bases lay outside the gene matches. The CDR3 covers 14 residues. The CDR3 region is CASSIGTTNNEQFF. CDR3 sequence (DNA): TGTGCCAGCAGCATCGGGACTACCAACAATGAGCAGTTCTTC.

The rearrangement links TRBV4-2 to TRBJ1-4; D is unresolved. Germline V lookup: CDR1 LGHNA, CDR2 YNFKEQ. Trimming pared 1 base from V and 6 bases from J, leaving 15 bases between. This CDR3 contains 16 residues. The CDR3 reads CASSQAGRPLHEKLFF. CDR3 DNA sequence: TGTGCCAGCAGCCAAGCCGGGAGGCCTCTGCATGAAAAACTGTTTTTT.

As DNA, the CDR3 is TGCAGCGATAACGGACAGGGCATGGAGGAGACCCAGTACTTC. The encoded protein is CSDNGQGMEETQYF. The chain links TRBV29-1 to TRBJ2-5; 8 bases match TRBD1. The V segment lost 7 bases and the J segment 5 bases; nucleotides outside the gene matches: 12. There are 14 residues in the CDR3. Germline V gene sequence: CDR1 SQVTM, CDR2 ANQGSEA.

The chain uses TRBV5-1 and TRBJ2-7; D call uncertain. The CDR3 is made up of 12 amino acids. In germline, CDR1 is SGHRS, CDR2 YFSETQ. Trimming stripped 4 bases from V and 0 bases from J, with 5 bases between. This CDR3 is CASSASSYEQYF. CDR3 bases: TGCGCCAGCAGCGCGAGCTCCTACGAGCAGTACTTC.

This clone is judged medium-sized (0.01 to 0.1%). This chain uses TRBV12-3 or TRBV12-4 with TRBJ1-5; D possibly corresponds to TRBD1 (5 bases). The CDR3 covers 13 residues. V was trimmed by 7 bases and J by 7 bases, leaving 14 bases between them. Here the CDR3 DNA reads TGTGCCAGCATGGGTGGGGGGGTACAGCCCCAGCATTTT. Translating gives CASMGGGVQPQHF.

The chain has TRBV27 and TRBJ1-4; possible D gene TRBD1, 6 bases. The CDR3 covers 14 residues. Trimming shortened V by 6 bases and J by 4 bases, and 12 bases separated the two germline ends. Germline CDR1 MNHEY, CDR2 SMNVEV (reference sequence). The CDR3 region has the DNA TGTGCCAGCAGGGCCGGACAGAATAATGAAAAACTGTTTTTT. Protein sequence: CASRAGQNNEKLFF.

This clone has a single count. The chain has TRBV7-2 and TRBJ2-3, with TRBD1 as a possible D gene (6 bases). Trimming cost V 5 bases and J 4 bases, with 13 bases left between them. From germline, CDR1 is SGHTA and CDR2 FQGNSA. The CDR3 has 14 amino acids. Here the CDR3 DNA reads TGTGCCAGCAGCCTATTTACAGGGTCAGATACGCAGTATTTT. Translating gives CASSLFTGSDTQYF.

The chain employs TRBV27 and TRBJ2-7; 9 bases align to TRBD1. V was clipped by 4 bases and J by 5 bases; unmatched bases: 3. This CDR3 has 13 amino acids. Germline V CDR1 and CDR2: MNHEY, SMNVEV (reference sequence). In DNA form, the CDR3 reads TGTGCCAGCAGTTACAGGGGGCGGGACGAGCAGTACTTC. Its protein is CASSYRGRDEQYF.

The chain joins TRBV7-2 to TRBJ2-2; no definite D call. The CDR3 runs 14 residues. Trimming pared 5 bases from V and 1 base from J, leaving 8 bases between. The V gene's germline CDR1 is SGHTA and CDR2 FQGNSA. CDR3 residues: CASSPLLNTGELFF. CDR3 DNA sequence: TGTGCCAGCAGCCCCCTATTGAACACCGGGGAGCTGTTTTTT.

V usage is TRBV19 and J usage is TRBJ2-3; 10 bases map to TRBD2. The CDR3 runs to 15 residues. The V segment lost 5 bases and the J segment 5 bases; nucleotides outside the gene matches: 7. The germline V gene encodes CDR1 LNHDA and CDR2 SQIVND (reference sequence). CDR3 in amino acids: CASSDKAGGRDTQYF. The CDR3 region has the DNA TGTGCCAGTAGTGACAAAGCGGGGGGGCGAGATACGCAGTATTTT. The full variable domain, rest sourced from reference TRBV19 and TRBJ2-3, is DGGITQSPKYLFRKEGQNVTLSCEQNLNHDAMYWYRQDPGQGLRLIYYSQIVNDFQKGDIAEGYSVSREKKESFPLTVTSAQKNPTAFYLCASSDKAGGRDTQYFGPGTRLTVL.